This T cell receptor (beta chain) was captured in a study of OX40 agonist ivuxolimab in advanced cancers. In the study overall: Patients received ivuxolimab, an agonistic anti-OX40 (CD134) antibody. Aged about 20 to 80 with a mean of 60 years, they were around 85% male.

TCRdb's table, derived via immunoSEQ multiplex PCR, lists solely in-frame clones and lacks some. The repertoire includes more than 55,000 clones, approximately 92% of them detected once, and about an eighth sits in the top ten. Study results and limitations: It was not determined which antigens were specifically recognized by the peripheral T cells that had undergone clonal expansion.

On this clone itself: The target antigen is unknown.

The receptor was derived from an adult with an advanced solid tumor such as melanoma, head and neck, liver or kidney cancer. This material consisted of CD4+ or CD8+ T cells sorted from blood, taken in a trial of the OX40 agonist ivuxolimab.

This CDR3 is CASGRGLTNSPLHF. In nucleotides, the CDR3 is TGCGCCAGCGGTAGGGGGCTCACCAATTCACCCCTCCACTTT. The chain couples TRBV10-2 to TRBJ1-6, with 7 bases lining up with TRBD1. The trim removed 8 bases at V and 7 bases at J, leaving 8 bases unmatched. Germline-derived CDR1 and CDR2 are WSHSY and SAAADI. The CDR3 has 14 amino acids.